This is a list of T cell receptor beta chains from one sample in a study of blood T cells in healthy people across ages. Each CDR3 protein is one row after TCRdb ran MiXCR on the 5' RACE reads. The data hold roughly 730,000 distinct CDR3 sequences, with just over 55% observed a single time. Sequenced input: blood. These receptors all come from a man aged 35 to 55 in good health. The CDR3 runs from the conserved cysteine through the conserved F or W. The D gene is left open where the match is weak. The size field is filled for only some rows; it gives once, few, many or a size class.

>-|TRBV7-9|TRBD1|TRBJ1-4
TGTGCCAGCAGCTCCCTCCGGGACAGCCAGAAACTGTTTTTT
CASSSLRDSQKLFF
>-|TRBV10-3|-|TRBJ1-2
TGTGCCATCAGTGCAGTCAGTAACTATGGCTACACCTTC
CAISAVSNYGYTF
>many|TRBV11-3|TRBD2|TRBJ2-7
TGTGCCAGCAGCTTAGAACGGACTAGCGGGAGTCTCACGACCTACGAGCAGTACTTC
CASSLERTSGSLTTYEQYF
>-|TRBV9|-|TRBJ2-3
TGTGCCAGCAGCCTCTTGGAACAGCATACGCAGTATTTT
CASSLLEQHTQYF
>-|TRBV27|-|TRBJ2-7
TGTGCCAGCAGTTTTCAGGAAGCCTACGAGCAGTACTTC
CASSFQEAYEQYF
>-|TRBV7-6|TRBD1|TRBJ2-7
TGTGCCAGCAGTTTAGCCGGGACAGGAGTCTACGAGCAGTACTTC
CASSLAGTGVYEQYF
>-|TRBV7-9|-|TRBJ1-4
TGTGCCAGCACCCCAAACAGGGAAAGGGGTGAAAAACTGTTTTTT
CASTPNRERGEKLFF
>-|TRBV20-1|TRBD2|TRBJ2-1
TGCAGTGCTAGAGTAAGCGGGAGGTTATACAATGAGCAGTTCTTC
CSARVSGRLYNEQFF
>-|TRBV20-1|-|TRBJ2-1
TGCAGTGCTAGGAGGGACGGGGGTAGGCATGAGCAGTTCTTC
CSARRDGGRHEQFF
>few|TRBV5-1|TRBD2|TRBJ2-1
TGCGCCAGCAGGGTGTCCAGCGGGAGTGTTGATGAGCAGTTCTTC
CASRVSSGSVDEQFF
>-|TRBV7-3|-|TRBJ2-7
TGTGCCAGCAGCAGAGGGGGTAGCTCTACCTACGAGCAGTACTTC
CASSRGGSSTYEQYF
>-|TRBV5-1|-|TRBJ2-7
TGCGTCAGCAGCTTGGGTAAGGACGAGCAGTACTTC
CVSSLGKDEQYF
>few|TRBV11-1|-|TRBJ2-3
TGTGCCAGCAGCTTAGGGTTCGGTGGAGATACGCAGTATTTT
CASSLGFGGDTQYF
>-|TRBV24-1|TRBD1|TRBJ2-3
TGTGCCACCAGGGCGACCGGGACAGGGGTTCCAGATACGCAGTATTTT
CATRATGTGVPDTQYF